The entry that follows covers one T cell receptor beta chain sequence. Its antigen is still unknown. Germline V gene sequence: CDR1 LNHNV, CDR2 YYDKDF (reference sequence). CDR3 length: 15 residues. With 1 base removed from V and 1 base from J, the gap between germline ends came to 10 bases. This specimen belongs to a study of PD-1 blockade in mismatch repair-deficient tumors. General study points: Tumor-resident clones, often undetectable pretreatment in blood, expanded then contracted after pembrolizumab.

The protocol was immunoSEQ multiplex PCR, while the TCRdb copy is restricted to in-frame clones and leaves out a portion. The profile shows 70,000 to 95,000 clones, approximately 80% of them singletons. The receptor's source is an adult with mismatch repair-deficient cancer. V gene TRBV15 combines with J gene TRBJ1-1; D remains unclear. Source: peripheral blood, taken 44 weeks after starting pembrolizumab. CDR3 residues: CATSRVGRKNTEAFF. CDR3 in DNA: TGTGCCACCAGCAGAGTCGGACGGAAGAACACTGAAGCTTTCTTT.